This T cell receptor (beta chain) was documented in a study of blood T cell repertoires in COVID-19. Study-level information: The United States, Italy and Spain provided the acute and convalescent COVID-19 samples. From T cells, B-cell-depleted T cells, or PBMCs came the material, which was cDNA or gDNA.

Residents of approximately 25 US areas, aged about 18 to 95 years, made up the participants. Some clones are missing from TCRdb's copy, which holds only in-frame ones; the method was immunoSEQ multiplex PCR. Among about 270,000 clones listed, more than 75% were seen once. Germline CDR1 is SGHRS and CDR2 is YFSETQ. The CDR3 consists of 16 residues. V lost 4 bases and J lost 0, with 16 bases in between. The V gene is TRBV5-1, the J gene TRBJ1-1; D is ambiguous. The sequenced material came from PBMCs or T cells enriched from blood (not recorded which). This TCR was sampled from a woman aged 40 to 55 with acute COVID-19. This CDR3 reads CASSPSLRGLNTEAFF. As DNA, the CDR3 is TGCGCCAGCAGCCCAAGCCTTAGAGGGTTGAACACTGAAGCTTTCTTT.